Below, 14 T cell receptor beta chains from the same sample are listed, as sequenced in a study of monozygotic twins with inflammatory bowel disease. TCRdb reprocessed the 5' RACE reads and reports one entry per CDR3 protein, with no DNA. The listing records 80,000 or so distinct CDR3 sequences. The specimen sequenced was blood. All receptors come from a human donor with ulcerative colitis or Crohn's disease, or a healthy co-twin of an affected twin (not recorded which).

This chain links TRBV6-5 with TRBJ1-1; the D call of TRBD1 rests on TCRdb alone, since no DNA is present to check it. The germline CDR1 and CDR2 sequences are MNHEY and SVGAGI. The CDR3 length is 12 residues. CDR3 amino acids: CASSAPTGGAFF.

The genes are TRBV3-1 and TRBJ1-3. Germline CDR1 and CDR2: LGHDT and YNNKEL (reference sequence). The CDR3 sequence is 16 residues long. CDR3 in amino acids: CASSQGGQSSGNTIYF.

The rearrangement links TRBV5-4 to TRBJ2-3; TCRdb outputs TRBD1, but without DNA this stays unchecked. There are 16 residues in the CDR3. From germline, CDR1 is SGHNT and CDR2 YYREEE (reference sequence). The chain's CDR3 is CASSHTGRGGVDTQYF.

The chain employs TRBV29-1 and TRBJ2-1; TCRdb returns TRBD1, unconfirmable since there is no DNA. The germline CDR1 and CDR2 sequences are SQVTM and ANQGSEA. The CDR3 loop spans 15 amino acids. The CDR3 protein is CSILSPGQGENEQLF.

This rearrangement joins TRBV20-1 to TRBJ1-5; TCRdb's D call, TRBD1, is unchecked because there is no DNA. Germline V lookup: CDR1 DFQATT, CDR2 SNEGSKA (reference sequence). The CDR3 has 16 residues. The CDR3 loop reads CSAGGGGLSLHQPQHF.

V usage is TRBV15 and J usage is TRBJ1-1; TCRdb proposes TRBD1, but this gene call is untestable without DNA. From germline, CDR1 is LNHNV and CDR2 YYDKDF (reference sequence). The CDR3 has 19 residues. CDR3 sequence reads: CATSRGIPGGTLMNTEAFF. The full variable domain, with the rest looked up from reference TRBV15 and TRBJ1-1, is DAMVIQNPRYQVTQFGKPVTLSCSQTLNHNVMYWYQQKSSQAPKLLFHYYDKDFNNEADTPDNFQSRRPNTSFCFLDIRSPGLGDTAMYLCATSRGIPGGTLMNTEAFFGQGTRLTVV.

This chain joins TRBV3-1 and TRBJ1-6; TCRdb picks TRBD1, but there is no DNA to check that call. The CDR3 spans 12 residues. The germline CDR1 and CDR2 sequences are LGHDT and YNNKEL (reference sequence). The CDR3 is CASSRQNSPLHF.

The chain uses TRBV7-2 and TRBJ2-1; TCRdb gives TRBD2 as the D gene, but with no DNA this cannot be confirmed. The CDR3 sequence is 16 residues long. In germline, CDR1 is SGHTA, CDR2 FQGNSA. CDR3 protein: CASSLGLAGGQGEQFF.

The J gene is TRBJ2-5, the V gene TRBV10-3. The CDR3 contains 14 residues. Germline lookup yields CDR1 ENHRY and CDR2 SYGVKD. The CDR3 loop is CAISESTHLGSQYF.

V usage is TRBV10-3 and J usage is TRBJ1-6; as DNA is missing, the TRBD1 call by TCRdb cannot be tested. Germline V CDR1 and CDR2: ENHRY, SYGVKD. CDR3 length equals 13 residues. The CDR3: CAIRQGDGSPLHF.

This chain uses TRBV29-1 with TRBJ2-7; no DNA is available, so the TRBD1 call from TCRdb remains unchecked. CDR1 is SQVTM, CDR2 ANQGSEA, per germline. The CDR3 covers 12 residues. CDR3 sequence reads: CSAGIQGYEQYF.

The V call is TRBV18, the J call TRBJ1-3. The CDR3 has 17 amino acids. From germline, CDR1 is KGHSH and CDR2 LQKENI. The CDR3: CASSPATQPVSGNTIYF.

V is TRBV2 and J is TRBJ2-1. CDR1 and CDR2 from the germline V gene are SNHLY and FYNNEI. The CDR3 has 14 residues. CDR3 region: CASSQLISYNEQFF. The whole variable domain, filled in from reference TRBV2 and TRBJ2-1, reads EPEVTQTPSHQVTQMGQEVILRCVPISNHLYFYWYRQILGQKVEFLVSFYNNEISEKSEIFDDQFSVERPDGSNFTLKIRSTKLEDSAMYFCASSQLISYNEQFFGPGTRLTVL.

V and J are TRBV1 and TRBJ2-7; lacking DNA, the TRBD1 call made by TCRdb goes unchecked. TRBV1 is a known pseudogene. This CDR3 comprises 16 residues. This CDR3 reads CTSSRAGAKCSYEQYF.